A selection of T cell receptor beta chains follows, all from one sample in a study of T cells in tuberculosis. Assay: immunoSEQ multiplex PCR; the TCRdb copy retains only in-frame clones and omits some. The data show tens of thousands of clones, 95% to 98% seen once. The material sequenced was PBMCs. These receptor sequences come from a donor between 10 and 35 years old with latent tuberculosis or without tuberculosis infection. Both conserved end residues are part of each CDR3. D genes are given only for firm matches. Size tells how often a clone was seen (once, few, many) or the class of an expanded clone, and some rows leave it out.

TRBJ2-6,.,TRBV5-4,.,CASSRRQLWSSGANVLTF,TGTGCCAGCAGCCGCAGACAGCTGTGGTCCTCTGGGGCCAACGTCCTGACTTTC
TRBJ2-2,.,TRBV6-1,.,CAITNTGELFF,TGTGCCATAACGAACACCGGGGAGCTGTTTTTT
TRBJ1-2,.,TRBV19,TRBD1,CASNSWTGDYGYTF,TGTGCCAGTAATTCGTGGACAGGGGACTATGGCTACACCTTC
TRBJ1-1,.,TRBV5-1,.,CASSSTGKLNTEAFF,TGCGCCAGCAGCTCCACAGGGAAGCTGAACACTGAAGCTTTCTTT
TRBJ2-7,.,TRBV27,.,CASSQQGPYEQYF,TGTGCCAGCAGCCAACAGGGACCGTACGAGCAGTACTTC
TRBJ2-1,.,TRBV14,TRBD2,CASSSQAGGPYNEQFF,TGTGCCAGCAGCTCACAAGCGGGAGGCCCTTACAATGAGCAGTTCTTC
TRBJ2-1,.,TRBV7-8,TRBD2,CASSRLAGAPNEQFF,TGTGCCAGCAGCCGTCTAGCGGGGGCCCCCAATGAGCAGTTCTTC
TRBJ2-7,once,TRBV27,.,CASSLVHRTAPPAYEQYF,TGTGCCAGCAGTTTAGTGCACAGGACCGCGCCTCCCGCCTACGAGCAGTACTTC
TRBJ2-1,.,TRBV6-1,.,CASSGTGTRNEQFF,TGTGCCAGCAGTGGCACCGGGACACGGAATGAGCAGTTCTTC
TRBJ2-1,.,TRBV2,TRBD1,CASLTGGYNEQFF,TGTGCCAGCTTAACAGGGGGCTACAATGAGCAGTTCTTC
TRBJ2-2,.,TRBV18,TRBD1,CASSLLGQENTGELFF,TGTGCCAGCTCCCTTCTAGGACAGGAGAACACCGGGGAGCTGTTTTTT
TRBJ1-3,.,TRBV6-5,TRBD1,CASSPGQAGNTIYF,TGTGCCAGCAGTCCGGGACAGGCGGGAAACACCATATATTTT
TRBJ1-4,.,TRBV25-1,TRBD1,CASRAHGQGLGFGEKLFF,TGTGCCAGCAGGGCCCATGGACAGGGGTTAGGTTTCGGGGAAAAACTGTTTTTT
TRBJ1-4,.,TRBV6-5,TRBD1,CASSWDREKLFF,TGTGCCAGCAGTTGGGACAGGGAGAAACTGTTTTTT
TRBJ2-3,.,TRBV5-1,TRBD2,CASSLGLAANRTDTQYF,TGCGCCAGCAGCTTGGGACTAGCGGCTAACCGCACAGATACGCAGTATTTT
TRBJ1-2,.,TRBV6-6,.,CASGRRNDYGYTF,TGTGCCAGCGGGAGGCGGAACGACTATGGCTACACCTTC
TRBJ1-1,.,TRBV5-4,.,CASSSGPNVNTEAFF,TGTGCCAGCAGCTCCGGTCCCAACGTGAACACTGAAGCTTTCTTT
TRBJ2-1,.,TRBV2,.,CASRVTRSSYNEQFF,TGTGCCAGCAGGGTGACTAGGAGCTCCTACAATGAGCAGTTCTTC
TRBJ1-2,.,TRBV5-8,.,CASSLVRKDIDGYTF,TGTGCCAGCAGCTTGGTCAGGAAAGATATTGATGGCTACACCTTC
TRBJ1-1,.,TRBV7-2,.,CASSFIESPEAFF,TGTGCCAGCAGCTTTATAGAATCTCCTGAAGCTTTCTTT
TRBJ2-2,.,TRBV16,.,CASSDETLGGVNTGELFF,TGTGCCAGCAGTGATGAGACCTTAGGAGGCGTCAACACCGGGGAGCTGTTTTTT
TRBJ1-1,.,TRBV7-2,.,CASSLGQYTNTEAFF,TGTGCCAGCAGCTTAGGACAGTACACGAACACTGAAGCTTTCTTT
TRBJ1-5,.,TRBV19,TRBD1,CASRWTGTSNQPQHF,TGTGCCAGCCGTTGGACAGGGACAAGCAATCAGCCCCAGCATTTT
TRBJ1-1,.,TRBV27,TRBD1,CASSPGQGIEAFF,TGTGCCAGCAGTCCGGGACAGGGAATTGAAGCTTTCTTT
TRBJ1-2,.,TRBV29-1,.,CSAGENNYGYTF,TGCAGCGCGGGGGAGAATAACTATGGCTACACCTTC
TRBJ1-2,.,TRBV7-9,.,CAIRKTGEGYTF,TGTGCCATACGGAAAACGGGAGAAGGCTACACCTTC
TRBJ2-1,.,TRBV28,.,CASSLPESSYNEQFF,TGTGCCAGCAGTTTGCCAGAAAGCTCCTACAATGAGCAGTTCTTC
TRBJ2-1,.,TRBV2,.,CASSPAGNEQFF,TGTGCCAGCAGCCCAGCAGGCAATGAGCAGTTCTTC
TRBJ1-2,.,TRBV6-5,.,CASRWGGDWDYGYTF,TGTGCCAGCAGGTGGGGGGGAGACTGGGACTATGGCTACACCTTC
TRBJ2-1,.,TRBV25-1,.,CASTRRQDNEQFF,TGTGCCAGCACGCGCCGACAGGACAATGAGCAGTTCTTC
TRBJ1-4,.,TRBV9,TRBD1,CASSPRQGIGEKLFF,TGTGCCAGCAGCCCTAGACAGGGGATAGGTGAAAAACTGTTTTTT
TRBJ2-5,.,TRBV29-1,TRBD2,CSVDRGGGRKETQYF,TGCAGCGTTGATCGGGGGGGAGGGAGGAAAGAGACCCAGTACTTC
TRBJ1-5,.,TRBV4-3,TRBD1,CATPRGHGGDQPQHF,TGCGCCACCCCAAGGGGGCACGGCGGGGATCAGCCCCAGCATTTT
TRBJ2-2,.,TRBV10-1,.,CASSPFSGELFF,TGCGCCAGCAGCCCGTTTTCCGGGGAGCTGTTTTTT
TRBJ2-7,.,TRBV25-1,TRBD2,CASRTSGGTHEQYF,TGTGCCAGCAGAACTAGCGGTGGAACCCACGAGCAGTACTTC
TRBJ2-3,.,TRBV9,TRBD1,CASSWTGSDTQYF,TGTGCCAGCAGCTGGACAGGCTCAGATACGCAGTATTTT
TRBJ1-1,once,TRBV27,.,CASSLDKGFTEAFF,TGTGCCAGCAGTTTAGACAAGGGGTTCACTGAAGCTTTCTTT
TRBJ2-2,.,TRBV10-1,TRBD1,CASRQGRTGELFF,TGCGCCAGTCGACAGGGAAGGACCGGGGAGCTGTTTTTT
TRBJ1-4,.,TRBV5-1,TRBD1,CASSWGGQGEKLFF,TGCGCCAGCAGCTGGGGGGGACAGGGCGAAAAACTGTTTTTT
TRBJ1-5,.,TRBV6-5,.,CASRSGGGGNQPQHF,TGTGCCAGCAGGTCGGGGGGGGGCGGCAATCAGCCCCAGCATTTT
TRBJ2-7,.,TRBV19,TRBD2,CASSSGGGEYEQYF,TGTGCCAGTAGTAGTGGCGGGGGAGAGTACGAGCAGTACTTC